This T cell receptor beta chain was sequenced in a study of identifying expanded T cells in peripheral blood. Study-wide findings and caveats: Technical replicates showed around 1.2 changed clones; two weeks approximately 15; four weeks 19. Clone count variance between roughly two-week samples rose with total template count.

This CDR3 has 16 amino acids. V shed 2 bases, J shed 4 bases, and the junction held 8 bases outside the gene matches. Looked up from germline, CDR1 is LNHDA and CDR2 is SQIVND (reference sequence). The assay was immunoSEQ multiplex PCR, and TCRdb's table has in-frame clones only and misses some. There are 100,000 to 150,000 clones in the sample; 75% to 90% occur only once, and more than 2.5% lies in the top ten. Note on this clone: Its antigen is as yet unknown.

The receptor's source is a person between 18 and 69 years old in good health. Sequenced sample: blood. The genes are TRBV19 and TRBJ1-1, with TRBD1 matching 9 bases. DNA of the CDR3: TGTGCCAGTAGTATAATCGGGACAGGGAGCGGCACTGAAGCTTTCTTT. This sequence encodes CASSIIGTGSGTEAFF.